This is a list of T cell receptor beta chains from one sample in a study of control samples from healthy donors and cancer patients. The protocol was immunoSEQ multiplex PCR, while the TCRdb copy is restricted to in-frame clones and leaves out a portion. The repertoire consists of 90,000 to 130,000 clones, with 82% occurring once and the leading ten covering about 7%. Material for sequencing was blood. These receptors all come from a young man in good health. The CDR3 runs from the conserved cysteine through the conserved F or W. Fields, in order: D gene, J gene, clone size, V gene, CDR3 DNA, CDR3 protein. A D gene is named only where the DNA matches it firmly. Size is stated for part of the rows, as once, few or many counts, or as a class when the clone is expanded.

d_call: TRBD1; j_call: TRBJ1-5; clone_size: -; v_call: TRBV27; cdr3_nt: TGTGCCAGCAGACAGTGGACAGGGGATCTGCTTCCCTTTCAGCCCCAGCATTTT; cdr3_aa: CASRQWTGDLLPFQPQHF
d_call: -; j_call: TRBJ2-1; clone_size: -; v_call: TRBV21-1; cdr3_nt: TGTGCCAGCACGGGAGGGTTAAGCGGGGGTTACAATGAGCAGTTCTTC; cdr3_aa: CASTGGLSGGYNEQFF
d_call: TRBD2; j_call: TRBJ2-5; clone_size: -; v_call: TRBV4-2; cdr3_nt: TGTGCCAGCAGCCAAGATAGCGGGGGATCGGATGAGACCCAGTACTTC; cdr3_aa: CASSQDSGGSDETQYF
d_call: -; j_call: TRBJ1-4; clone_size: -; v_call: TRBV6-6; cdr3_nt: TGTGCCAGCAGTGGGGCGGCGGGACACGGAGATGAAAAACTGTTTTTT; cdr3_aa: CASSGAAGHGDEKLFF
d_call: -; j_call: TRBJ2-5; clone_size: -; v_call: TRBV6-5; cdr3_nt: TGTGCCAGCAGTTACTTAGGCGACTTGGGAGAGACCCAGTACTTC; cdr3_aa: CASSYLGDLGETQYF
d_call: -; j_call: TRBJ1-2; clone_size: -; v_call: TRBV2; cdr3_nt: TGTGCCAGCACCCTGATCATCCGATACACTGGCTACACCTTC; cdr3_aa: CASTLIIRYTGYTF
d_call: TRBD1; j_call: TRBJ1-2; clone_size: few; v_call: TRBV6-5; cdr3_nt: TGTGCCAGCAGTTACCGAACAGGGGGGAATGGCTACACCTTC; cdr3_aa: CASSYRTGGNGYTF
d_call: TRBD1; j_call: TRBJ1-2; clone_size: many; v_call: TRBV6-6; cdr3_nt: TGTGCCAGCAGTCATCCGGCAGGGGGCGATGGCTACACCTTC; cdr3_aa: CASSHPAGGDGYTF
d_call: TRBD1; j_call: TRBJ1-2; clone_size: once; v_call: TRBV5-1; cdr3_nt: TGCGCCAGCAGCCTACAAATACCCGGACAGGGCGGGGGCTACACCTTC; cdr3_aa: CASSLQIPGQGGGYTF
d_call: -; j_call: TRBJ2-3; clone_size: -; v_call: TRBV10-1; cdr3_nt: TGCGCCAGCAGTGAAATGGGGATCACAGATACGCAGTATTTT; cdr3_aa: CASSEMGITDTQYF
d_call: -; j_call: TRBJ1-1; clone_size: -; v_call: TRBV3-1/TRBV3-2; cdr3_nt: TGTGCCAGCAGCCCCTATTACAAGACGAACACTGAAGCTTTCTTT; cdr3_aa: CASSPYYKTNTEAFF
d_call: TRBD1; j_call: TRBJ2-1; clone_size: -; v_call: TRBV7-2; cdr3_nt: TGTGCCAGCAGCCCACGGGACCGGGACAGGGGGTTCTTC; cdr3_aa: CASSPRDRDRGFF
d_call: -; j_call: TRBJ1-1; clone_size: -; v_call: TRBV5-6; cdr3_nt: TGTGCCAGCAGCTGGAAGGGTCAGAGGATGGGAACTGAAGCTTTCTTT; cdr3_aa: CASSWKGQRMGTEAFF
d_call: TRBD1; j_call: TRBJ2-6; clone_size: -; v_call: TRBV6-4; cdr3_nt: TGTGCCAGCGTTACGCAGGGGGCCTGGGCCAACGTCCTGACTTTC; cdr3_aa: CASVTQGAWANVLTF
d_call: -; j_call: TRBJ1-3; clone_size: -; v_call: TRBV3-1/TRBV3-2; cdr3_nt: TGTGCCAGCAGCCAAGATCTGCGCCTGTTTGGAAACACCATATATTTT; cdr3_aa: CASSQDLRLFGNTIYF
d_call: -; j_call: TRBJ2-2; clone_size: -; v_call: TRBV6-1; cdr3_nt: TGTGCCAGCAGTGTAGCGATCGGACGGTTGAACACCGGGGAGCTGTTTTTT; cdr3_aa: CASSVAIGRLNTGELFF
d_call: -; j_call: TRBJ2-2; clone_size: -; v_call: TRBV27; cdr3_nt: -; cdr3_aa: CASSFGAGELFF
d_call: -; j_call: TRBJ1-1; clone_size: -; v_call: TRBV29-1; cdr3_nt: TGCAGCGCTCGGCACACTGAAGCTTTCTTT; cdr3_aa: CSARHTEAFF
d_call: TRBD1; j_call: TRBJ1-1; clone_size: few; v_call: TRBV3-1/TRBV3-2; cdr3_nt: TGTGCCAGCAGCCCCGGGCAGGGACAGGTCGTTTCTGCTTTCTTT; cdr3_aa: CASSPGQGQVVSAFF
d_call: TRBD1; j_call: TRBJ2-5; clone_size: -; v_call: TRBV9; cdr3_nt: TGTGCCAGCAGCTTCGGACAGGCGCTACGACAAGAGACCCAGTACTTC; cdr3_aa: CASSFGQALRQETQYF
d_call: TRBD1; j_call: TRBJ1-6; clone_size: -; v_call: TRBV19; cdr3_nt: TGTGCCAGTAGTATTAGTGGGACAGCTAATTCACCCCTCCACTTT; cdr3_aa: CASSISGTANSPLHF
d_call: TRBD2; j_call: TRBJ2-1; clone_size: few; v_call: TRBV5-6; cdr3_nt: TGTGCCAGCAGCTCCCGGATATCTAGCGGGGGCTCGATCGAGCAGTTCTTC; cdr3_aa: CASSSRISSGGSIEQFF
d_call: -; j_call: TRBJ2-2; clone_size: -; v_call: TRBV9; cdr3_nt: TGTGCCAGCAGCGTTTGGGGAGCGGGCACCGGGGAGCTGTTTTTT; cdr3_aa: CASSVWGAGTGELFF
d_call: -; j_call: TRBJ2-3; clone_size: -; v_call: TRBV14; cdr3_nt: TGTGCCAGCAGCCAGGAACTGGGGACCCGCACAGATACGCAGTATTTT; cdr3_aa: CASSQELGTRTDTQYF
d_call: -; j_call: TRBJ2-3; clone_size: -; v_call: TRBV11-2; cdr3_nt: TGTGCCAGCAGCTTAGTCAGGCGCATACCTAGCGCAGATACGCAGTATTTT; cdr3_aa: CASSLVRRIPSADTQYF
d_call: -; j_call: TRBJ1-2; clone_size: -; v_call: TRBV12-5; cdr3_nt: TGTGCTAGTGGTTTGTCGGAATCGAGAGCTAACTATGGCTACACCTTC; cdr3_aa: CASGLSESRANYGYTF
d_call: -; j_call: TRBJ1-1; clone_size: -; v_call: TRBV11-2; cdr3_nt: TGTGCCAGCAGCTTTGGGGGGGAGACTGAAGCTTTCTTT; cdr3_aa: CASSFGGETEAFF
d_call: -; j_call: TRBJ2-2; clone_size: -; v_call: TRBV5-4; cdr3_nt: TGTGCCAGCAGCCCTCGGAGGGTCGGGGAGCTGTTTTTT; cdr3_aa: CASSPRRVGELFF
d_call: -; j_call: TRBJ2-5; clone_size: -; v_call: TRBV11-1; cdr3_nt: TGTGCCAGCAGCTTAGGTTTGGGCCTGACCCAGTACTTC; cdr3_aa: CASSLGLGLTQYF
d_call: -; j_call: TRBJ1-1; clone_size: -; v_call: TRBV25-1; cdr3_nt: TGTGCCAGCATGGGCGGGGTTATCGGTTCCACTGAAGCTTTCTTT; cdr3_aa: CASMGGVIGSTEAFF
d_call: TRBD1; j_call: TRBJ2-3; clone_size: -; v_call: TRBV9; cdr3_nt: TGTGCCAGCAGCGTAGATCTACAGGGGGAAAGGGCTACGCAGTATTTT; cdr3_aa: CASSVDLQGERATQYF
d_call: -; j_call: TRBJ1-2; clone_size: -; v_call: TRBV2; cdr3_nt: TGTGCCACCTTGGCAGTAGGGGATGGCTATGGCTACACCTTC; cdr3_aa: CATLAVGDGYGYTF
d_call: -; j_call: TRBJ1-1; clone_size: many; v_call: TRBV2; cdr3_nt: TGTGCCAGCAGTGAAAATGGGGGGCGAGGTGAAGCTTTCTTT; cdr3_aa: CASSENGGRGEAFF
d_call: TRBD1; j_call: TRBJ1-2; clone_size: few; v_call: TRBV20-1; cdr3_nt: TGCAGTGCTAGTCTAAATCGGCCGGACAGGGGAGGCTATGGCTACACCTTC; cdr3_aa: CSASLNRPDRGGYGYTF
d_call: TRBD1; j_call: TRBJ1-2; clone_size: -; v_call: TRBV18; cdr3_nt: TGTGCCAGCTCAGAGCCGGGTAACAGGGGCTATGGCTACACCTTC; cdr3_aa: CASSEPGNRGYGYTF
d_call: TRBD1; j_call: TRBJ2-7; clone_size: -; v_call: TRBV5-8; cdr3_nt: TGTGCCAGCAGCTCGGGACAGTTTTACGAGCAGTACTTC; cdr3_aa: CASSSGQFYEQYF
d_call: -; j_call: TRBJ1-1; clone_size: -; v_call: TRBV2; cdr3_nt: TGTGCCAGCACCAGGCTTAACTCGAACACTGAAGCTTTCTTT; cdr3_aa: CASTRLNSNTEAFF
d_call: -; j_call: TRBJ2-7; clone_size: -; v_call: TRBV7-2; cdr3_nt: TGTGCCAGCAGCTACCGGTACGAGCAGTACTTC; cdr3_aa: CASSYRYEQYF
d_call: -; j_call: TRBJ2-5; clone_size: -; v_call: TRBV18; cdr3_nt: TGTGCCAGCTCACCTCGCGTGGGGGGTCAGGAGACCCAGTACTTC; cdr3_aa: CASSPRVGGQETQYF
d_call: TRBD2; j_call: TRBJ2-6; clone_size: -; v_call: TRBV11-2; cdr3_nt: TGTGCCAGCAGCTCCCCTGGGACTACCTGGGCCAACGTCCTGACTTTC; cdr3_aa: CASSSPGTTWANVLTF
d_call: -; j_call: TRBJ1-4; clone_size: -; v_call: TRBV5-6; cdr3_nt: TGTGCCAGCAGAGGCAGGGACCTCGAAAAACTGTTTTTT; cdr3_aa: CASRGRDLEKLFF
d_call: TRBD1; j_call: TRBJ1-1; clone_size: -; v_call: TRBV6-5; cdr3_nt: TGTGCCAGCAGGGACAGGGTAACGAACACTGAAGCTTTCTTT; cdr3_aa: CASRDRVTNTEAFF
d_call: -; j_call: TRBJ1-2; clone_size: -; v_call: TRBV14; cdr3_nt: TGTGCCAGCAGCCAAGGCCTGGGGACTTCTGGCTATGGCTACACCTTC; cdr3_aa: CASSQGLGTSGYGYTF
d_call: -; j_call: TRBJ1-6; clone_size: medium-sized; v_call: TRBV30; cdr3_nt: TGTGCCTGGAGTCGGGCAGGGGAAATTTCACCCCTCCACTTT; cdr3_aa: CAWSRAGEISPLHF
d_call: -; j_call: TRBJ1-2; clone_size: -; v_call: TRBV24-1; cdr3_nt: TGTGCCACCAGTGACCCTCTCCGGGACCGTGAGGGAGGCTACACCTTC; cdr3_aa: CATSDPLRDREGGYTF
d_call: -; j_call: TRBJ1-4; clone_size: -; v_call: TRBV28; cdr3_nt: TGTGCCAGCCGGGAGTATGAAAAACTGTTTTTT; cdr3_aa: CASREYEKLFF
d_call: -; j_call: TRBJ1-1; clone_size: -; v_call: TRBV5-1; cdr3_nt: TGCGCCAGCAGCTTGGATCTCGGGCAAGCTTTCTTT; cdr3_aa: CASSLDLGQAFF
d_call: -; j_call: TRBJ2-3; clone_size: -; v_call: TRBV2; cdr3_nt: TGTGCCAGCAGTGATATCCCCAGGGCTGGCACAGATACGCAGTATTTT; cdr3_aa: CASSDIPRAGTDTQYF
d_call: -; j_call: TRBJ1-6; clone_size: few; v_call: TRBV10-3; cdr3_nt: TGTGCCATCAGCGATCACAGGGATGGATCACCCCTCCACTTT; cdr3_aa: CAISDHRDGSPLHF
d_call: -; j_call: TRBJ2-3; clone_size: -; v_call: TRBV5-1; cdr3_nt: TGCGCCAGCAGCTTGACCGGCCAGCCCCCAGATACGCAGTATTTT; cdr3_aa: CASSLTGQPPDTQYF
d_call: TRBD1; j_call: TRBJ2-5; clone_size: once; v_call: TRBV3-1/TRBV3-2; cdr3_nt: TGTGCCAGCAGCCCTAAAGCCCGAAGACAGGGAACGGAGACCCAGTACTTC; cdr3_aa: CASSPKARRQGTETQYF
d_call: -; j_call: TRBJ1-5; clone_size: -; v_call: TRBV9; cdr3_nt: TGTGCCAGCAGCGTTAACACTCAGGGGTCTTTTAGAGGCAATCAGCCCCAGCATTTT; cdr3_aa: CASSVNTQGSFRGNQPQHF
d_call: -; j_call: TRBJ1-1; clone_size: -; v_call: TRBV7-9; cdr3_nt: TGTGCCAGCAGCCCGAGCAACACTGAAGCTTTCTTT; cdr3_aa: CASSPSNTEAFF
d_call: -; j_call: TRBJ1-2; clone_size: -; v_call: TRBV6-5; cdr3_nt: TGTGCCAGCAGGTTACGGGGTGGGATGGATGGCTACACCTTC; cdr3_aa: CASRLRGGMDGYTF
d_call: TRBD1; j_call: TRBJ2-7; clone_size: -; v_call: TRBV7-2; cdr3_nt: TGTGCCAGCAGCCGGGGACAGGGTCGGTCCTACGAGCAGTACTTC; cdr3_aa: CASSRGQGRSYEQYF